These 19 T cell receptor beta chains originate from one sample sequenced in a study of T-cell reconstitution after alpha-beta-depleted transplantation in children listed by TCRdb under 2016. The protocol used for the library was PCR. The sequencer listed for this sample is Illumina HiSeq 2500. TCR libraries were prepared with molecular barcoding, using unique molecular identifiers to normalize TCRbeta repertoire quantification. TCRdb passed the public sequencing reads through fastp at Q25 and MiXCR, retaining productive beta sequences. A single entry per CDR3 protein holds the most common genes and DNA from its merged rows. This sample gives 350,000 to 450,000 distinct CDR3 sequences in total; 20% of them show up just once. About 3.8% of the sample is taken by the ten largest. The source was PBMCs from the stem cell graft donor, collected from the stem cell graft. The receptors were sampled from a human donor who donated a stem cell graft to a child with acute myeloid leukemia.

The chain links TRBV5-4 to TRBJ1-4, with 12 bases matching TRBD1. CDR1 and CDR2 from the germline V gene are SGHNT and YYREEE (reference sequence). V dropped 2 bases and J dropped 8; count of bases not matched to a gene: 16. The CDR3 sequence is 19 residues long. This CDR3 reads CASSFDGDRGLEGGEKLFF. CDR3 coding DNA: TGTGCCAGCAGCTTCGATGGGGACAGGGGGCTAGAAGGTGGGGAAAAACTGTTTTTT.

As DNA, the CDR3 is TGCAGTGCTCCGGTGGGTGTGGATAGCAATCAGCCCCAGCATTTT. Amino acids: CSAPVGVDSNQPQHF. The chain has TRBV20-1 and TRBJ1-5; unclear D gene. V gave up 5 bases and J gave up 0 bases, with 14 bases separating them. Looked up from germline, CDR1 is DFQATT and CDR2 is SNEGSKA (reference sequence). This CDR3 has 15 amino acids.

The V and J genes are TRBV11-2 and TRBJ2-7; D ambiguous. The V end was cut by 1 base, the J end by 3 bases, with 7 bases between. This CDR3 region has 13 residues. In germline, CDR1 is SGHAT, CDR2 FQNNGV. Here the CDR3 DNA reads TGTGCCAGCAGCTTAGGGCCTCGCTACGAGCAGTACTTC. Protein sequence: CASSLGPRYEQYF.

This chain links TRBV5-1 with TRBJ2-1; 7 bases are a match to TRBD1. Germline CDR1 is SGHRS and CDR2 is YFSETQ. V lost 2 bases and J lost 10; bases outside the gene matches: 3. The CDR3 is made up of 12 amino acids. CDR3 bases: TGCGCCAGCAGCTTCGGGACAGACGAGCAGTTCTTC. It codes for CASSFGTDEQFF.

In its sample, this clonotype was seen a few times. The chain employs TRBV18 and TRBJ2-3; TRBD1 agrees at 7 bases. The CDR3 sequence is 18 residues long. Unmatched junction bases numbered 12, after V lost 3 bases and J lost 0 bases. The germline CDR1 and CDR2 sequences are KGHSH and LQKENI. CDR3 nucleotide sequence: TGTGCCAGCTCACCCCTTACCACAGGGGTACGAAGCACAGATACGCAGTATTTT. This encodes CASSPLTTGVRSTDTQYF.

To note about this clonotype: The junction differs from germline at one of its ends, possibly a read error. The chain is built from TRBV15 and TRBJ2-7; TRBD2 is a possible D gene (5 bases). Germline CDR1 is LNHNV and CDR2 is YYDKDF (reference sequence). The CDR3 loop spans 14 amino acids. The DNA for the CDR3 is TGCACCACCAGCAGAGATCGGGGAGACTACGAGCAGTACTTC. Protein: CTTSRDRGDYEQYF.

The sample holds many counts of this clonotype. The rearrangement links TRBV4-3 to TRBJ2-1; 7 bases map to TRBD2. The J segment lost 0 bases and the V segment lost 1 base, leaving 6 bases of the junction unmatched. Germline lookup yields CDR1 LGHNA and CDR2 YSLEER. The CDR3 contains 17 residues. CDR3 sequence reads: CASSQGSSGTSYNEQFF. CDR3 coding DNA: TGCGCCAGCAGCCAAGGGTCCAGCGGGACCTCCTACAATGAGCAGTTCTTC.

This clonotype was found a few times. V and J are TRBV5-1 and TRBJ2-1; 7 bases fit TRBD2. Germline values: CDR1 SGHRS, CDR2 YFSETQ. Trimming took 3 bases from V and 2 from J; bases not matched to a gene: 5. The CDR3 is 15 amino acids. CDR3 nucleotide sequence: TGCGCCAGCAGCTCTAGCGGTGGGGCCTACAATGAGCAGTTCTTC. Its protein product is CASSSSGGAYNEQFF. Full variable domain (rest looked up from reference TRBV5-1 and TRBJ2-1): KAGVTQTPRYLIKTRGQQVTLSCSPISGHRSVSWYQQTPGQGLQFLFEYFSETQRNKGNFPGRFSGRQFSNSRSEMNVSTLELGDSALYLCASSSSGGAYNEQFFGPGTRLTVL.

The sample holds many counts of this clonotype. V usage is TRBV12-3 or TRBV12-4 and J usage is TRBJ1-2, with TRBD1 matching over 7 bases. This CDR3 region has 14 residues. Trimming removed 10 bases from V and 0 bases from J; junction bases left unmatched: 8. In DNA, the CDR3 is TGTGCCACGGACCGACAGGGTACTAACTATGGCTACACCTTC. Translated, it gives CATDRQGTNYGYTF.

This clonotype was detected only a few times. The chain couples TRBV12-3 or TRBV12-4 to TRBJ2-5; D remains unclear. V lost 10 bases, J lost 0 bases, and 12 bases lay in between. The CDR3 loop spans 13 amino acids. CDR3 amino acids: CATQPDNQETQYF. CDR3 in DNA: TGTGCCACCCAACCAGATAACCAAGAGACCCAGTACTTC.

This clonotype was picked up many times. The V and J genes are TRBV12-3 or TRBV12-4 and TRBJ2-7; unclear D gene. Between the trimmed V and J ends, which lost 2 bases and 0 bases, there was a span of 8 bases. The CDR3 is 14 amino acids. CDR3 loop: CASSLQRRSYEQYF. DNA for the CDR3: TGTGCCAGCAGTTTACAACGGCGCTCCTACGAGCAGTACTTC.

This chain connects TRBV10-3 to TRBJ2-7; D not resolved. There are 16 residues in the CDR3. V was trimmed by 2 bases and J by 3 bases, leaving 17 bases between them. The germline CDR1 and CDR2 sequences are ENHRY and SYGVKD. CDR3 nucleotides: TGTGCCATCAGTGAGGGCATTACCGGGTCAAACTACGAGCAGTACTTC. Protein sequence: CAISEGITGSNYEQYF.

This chain connects TRBV28 to TRBJ2-3; 7 positions agree with TRBD2. In germline, CDR1 is MDHEN, CDR2 SYDVKM. V lost 5 bases to trimming and J lost 6 bases; unmatched junction nucleotides: 5. The CDR3 contains 13 residues. CDR3 in DNA: TGTGCCAGCAGTGAGGCGGGAGCCGATACGCAGTATTTT. Protein product: CASSEAGADTQYF.

This clonotype was counted a few times. The chain couples TRBV20-1 to TRBJ2-2; D gene unclear. Trimming took 1 base from V and 6 from J, leaving 9 bases between them. The CDR3 runs 13 residues. Germline loops: CDR1 DFQATT, CDR2 SNEGSKA (reference sequence). The CDR3 nucleotides are TGCAGTGCTAGAGGTAGCCAGTCCGGGGAGCTGTTTTTT. Encoded protein: CSARGSQSGELFF.

This clonotype was seen ten or more times. The rearrangement joins TRBV27 to TRBJ2-7; D gene unclear. Germline CDR1 reads MNHEY; CDR2 reads SMNVEV (reference sequence). The CDR3 spans 12 residues. The V gene lost 6 bases and the J gene lost 4 bases, with 10 bases spanning the gap. CDR3 region: CASSPDLYEQYF. Written as DNA, the CDR3 is TGTGCCAGCAGCCCCGACTTGTACGAGCAGTACTTC.

V is TRBV5-6 and J is TRBJ2-7; TRBD2 matches at 9 bases. V lost 4 bases and J lost 3; bases outside the gene matches: 8. The CDR3 runs 15 residues. CDR1 is SGHDT and CDR2 is YYEEEE in the germline V gene. As DNA, the CDR3 is TGTGCCAGCAGCGGACTAGCGATGCCTAACTACGAGCAGTACTTC. Protein product: CASSGLAMPNYEQYF.

This clonotype was seen only a few times. The J gene is TRBJ2-1, the V gene TRBV7-2; possible D gene TRBD2, 8 bases. Germline V lookup: CDR1 SGHTA, CDR2 FQGNSA. V was cut by 5 bases and J by 4 bases, with 21 bases left in between. The CDR3 is 17 residues long. Here the CDR3 reads CASSRTGVAGRYNEQFF. CDR3 nucleotides: TGTGCCAGCAGCCGTACAGGGGTAGCGGGAAGATACAATGAGCAGTTCTTC. The full variable domain, its missing parts supplied by reference TRBV7-2 and TRBJ2-1, is GAGVSQSPSNKVTEKGKDVELRCDPISGHTALYWYRQSLGQGLEFLIYFQGNSAPDKSGLPSDRFSAERTGGSVSTLTIQRTQQEDSAVYLCASSRTGVAGRYNEQFFGPGTRLTVL.

The rearrangement uses TRBV7-9 and TRBJ2-1; TRBD1 matches 9 bases. CDR1 is SEHNR and CDR2 is FQNEAQ in the germline V gene (reference sequence). V trimming: 5 bases; J trimming: 13 bases; junction bases outside the gene matches: 6. This CDR3 has 12 amino acids. The CDR3 here is CASSRDREDQFF. The CDR3 region has the DNA TGTGCCAGCAGCCGGGACAGGGAAGATCAGTTCTTC.

The sample holds one count of this clonotype. The V gene is TRBV5-1, the J gene TRBJ2-3; 7 nucleotides align to TRBD2. Trimming at V came to 6 bases and at J to 1 base, leaving 5 bases not matched to a gene. CDR1 SGHRS and CDR2 YFSETQ come from the germline V gene. The CDR3 totals 14 residues. CDR3 sequence: CASKGGEGTDTQYF. The CDR3 coding sequence is TGCGCCAGCAAGGGAGGGGAGGGCACAGATACGCAGTATTTT.